This TCR beta chain was profiled in a study of cytomegalovirus exposure and HLA in healthy donors. Background on the study: A preliminary data release comprised roughly 80 million unique TCRs obtained from HLA-typed donors. Whole-study results and caveats: TCR beta V segments were, for the most part, productive about 87% or about 30% of the time in an earlier analysis. CMV serostatus was the only immune exposure information that was available.

On this clone itself: Antigen: not known.

The PCR was carried out with 60 Vbeta primers and 13 Jbeta primers. The assay was immunoSEQ multiplex PCR, and TCRdb's table has in-frame clones only and misses some. The sample has some 110,000 clones, approximately 80% seen once; the top ten hold 22%. The germline V and J ends were trimmed by 1 base and 4 bases, with 11 bases remaining between them. In germline, CDR1 is SGDLS, CDR2 YYNGEE. The CDR3 loop spans 14 amino acids. What was sequenced was PBMCs. This receptor was identified in a man between 25 and 39 years old in good health and CMV-seropositive. This chain joins TRBV9 and TRBJ1-1, with D perhaps matching TRBD1 (5 bases). The CDR3 loop reads CASSVQGRGTEAFF. DNA of the CDR3: TGTGCCAGCAGCGTACAGGGTAGGGGCACTGAAGCTTTCTTT.